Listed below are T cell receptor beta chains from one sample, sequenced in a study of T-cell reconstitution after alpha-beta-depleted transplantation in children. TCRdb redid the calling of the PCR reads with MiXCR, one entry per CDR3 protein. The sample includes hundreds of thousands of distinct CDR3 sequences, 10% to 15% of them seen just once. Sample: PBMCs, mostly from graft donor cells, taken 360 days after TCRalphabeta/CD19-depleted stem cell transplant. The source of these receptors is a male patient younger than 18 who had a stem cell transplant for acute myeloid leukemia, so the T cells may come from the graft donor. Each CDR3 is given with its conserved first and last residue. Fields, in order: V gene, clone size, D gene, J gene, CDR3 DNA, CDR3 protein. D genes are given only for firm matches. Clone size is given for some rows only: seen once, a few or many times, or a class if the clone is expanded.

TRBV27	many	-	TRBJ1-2	TGTGCCAGCAGTTTCAGCGGAACTACTAACTATGGCTACACCTTC	CASSFSGTTNYGYTF
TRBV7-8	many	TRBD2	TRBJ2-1	TGTGCCAGCAGCTTAGCCCCTAGCGGGGGGGGTAATGAGCAGTTCTTC	CASSLAPSGGGNEQFF
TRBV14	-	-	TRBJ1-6	TGTGCCAGCAGCCAGCTCCAAATAGGCGTCTCCTATAATTCACCCCTCCACTTT	CASSQLQIGVSYNSPLHF
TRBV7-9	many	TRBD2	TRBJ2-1	TGTGCCAGCAGCTTAGTCCCTAGCGGGGTCAATGAGCAGTTCTTC	CASSLVPSGVNEQFF
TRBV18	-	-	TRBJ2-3	TGTGCCAGCTCACCTCGACAGTTTACAGATACGCAGTATTTT	CASSPRQFTDTQYF
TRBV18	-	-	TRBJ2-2	TGTGCCAGCTCACGTTCCGGGATCCCTAACACCGGGGAGCTGTTTTTT	CASSRSGIPNTGELFF
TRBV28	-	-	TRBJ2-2	TGTGCCAGCAGTTTGTCGTGTACCGGGGAGCTGTTTTTT	CASSLSCTGELFF
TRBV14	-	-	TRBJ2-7	TGTGCCAGCAGCCAAGTTAGGGGAGCTGGGGAGCAGTACTTC	CASSQVRGAGEQYF
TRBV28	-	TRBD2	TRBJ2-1	TGTGCCAGCTCTAGCGGGGAATACAACGGGAATGAGCAGTTCTTC	CASSSGEYNGNEQFF
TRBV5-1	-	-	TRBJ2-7	TGCGCCAGCAGCTTAGGTAGCCTCTCCTACGAGCAGTACTTC	CASSLGSLSYEQYF
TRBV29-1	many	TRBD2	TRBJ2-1	TGCAGCGTTTCACAACTAGCGCCCAATGAGCAGTTCTTC	CSVSQLAPNEQFF
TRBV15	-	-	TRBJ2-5	TGTGCCACCACTACGGCTCAAGAGACCCAGTACTTC	CATTTAQETQYF
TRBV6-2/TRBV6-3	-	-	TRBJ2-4	TGTGCCAGCGCCCCAAGTCGGCTCCAGGCCAAAAACATTCAGTACTTC	CASAPSRLQAKNIQYF
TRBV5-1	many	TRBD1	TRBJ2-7	TGCGCCAGCAGCTTCGGGACAGGGGTCTTGGGGGAGCAGTACTTC	CASSFGTGVLGEQYF
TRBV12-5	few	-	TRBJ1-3	TGTGCTAGTGGTTTGGGACAGGAAACCGGGGGCACCATATATTTT	CASGLGQETGGTIYF
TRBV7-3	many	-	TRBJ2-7	TGTGCCAGCAGCTCGGGACGGACGGGCGAGCAGTACTTC	CASSSGRTGEQYF